The 19 T cell receptor beta chains presented below share a single source sample, sequenced in a study of blood T cells in healthy people across ages. Through a sample-barcoded 5' primer and a J-beta primer mix, a second PCR was run for roughly 6 to 11 cycles. In TCRdb, the 5' RACE reads were re-called with MiXCR into one record per CDR3 protein. Of about 570,000 distinct CDR3 sequences listed, 27% are singletons. Material for sequencing was blood. Receptors originate from a woman in her sixties or seventies in good health.

This clonotype was counted ten times or more. The chain links TRBV12-3 or TRBV12-4 to TRBJ2-7; weak D call: TRBD1 (6 bases). The V and J ends lost 2 bases and 5 bases respectively, with 13 bases between them. The CDR3 has 14 amino acids. CDR3 DNA sequence: TGTGCCAGCAGTTTATCAGGGGCGCAAAACGAGCAGTACTTC. Its translation: CASSLSGAQNEQYF.

The sample holds a few counts of this clonotype. CDR3 sequence reads: CASYGTGTPSIQYF. CDR3 sequence (DNA): TGTGCCAGCTACGGGACAGGGACACCCAGCATTCAGTACTTC. V and J are TRBV6-6 and TRBJ2-4; the match to TRBD1 covers 9 bases. The trim removed 8 bases at V and 9 bases at J, leaving 11 bases unmatched. This CDR3 is built from 14 residues. CDR1 and CDR2 (germline): MNHNY, SVGAGI (reference sequence).

This clonotype was detected only a few times. The chain uses TRBV20-1 and TRBJ2-4, with D possibly TRBD2 on 6 matching bases. The CDR3 sequence is 16 residues long. The V end lost 5 bases, the J end lost 0 bases, and 17 bases lay between the germline ends. From germline, CDR1 is DFQATT and CDR2 SNEGSKA (reference sequence). CDR3 region: CSAPNRGWGAKNIQYF. In DNA form, the CDR3 reads TGCAGTGCTCCCAACCGGGGGTGGGGAGCCAAAAACATTCAGTACTTC.

This clonotype occurred a few times. The chain joins TRBV11-3 to TRBJ2-1; 11 bases agree with TRBD2. The J segment lost 4 bases and the V segment lost 6 bases, leaving 5 bases of the junction unmatched. The CDR3 contains 15 residues. Germline V gene sequence: CDR1 SGHNT, CDR2 YENEEA. Written as DNA, the CDR3 is TGTGCCAGCAGAGCCGGGACTAGCGGTTACAATGAGCAGTTCTTC. Translation: CASRAGTSGYNEQFF.

The CDR3 bases are TGTGCCAGCAGCTTAGGCGGGCCCTCTGGCACAGATACGCAGTATTTT. Protein: CASSLGGPSGTDTQYF. The rearrangement uses TRBV7-2 and TRBJ2-3, with a weak D call TRBD2 (5 bases). Trimming removed 1 base at V and 1 base at J, with 12 bases between. Germline CDR1 reads SGHTA; CDR2 reads FQGNSA. The CDR3 contains 16 residues.

In this sample, this clonotype turned up many times. The chain recombines TRBV6-2 or TRBV6-3 with TRBJ2-5; unclear D gene. Trimming stripped 7 bases from V and 0 bases from J, with 6 bases between. The germline V gene encodes CDR1 MNHEY and CDR2 SVGEGT. The CDR3 covers 12 residues. The CDR3 loop reads CASNGYQETQYF. CDR3 DNA: TGTGCCAGCAACGGGTACCAAGAGACCCAGTACTTC.

V and J are TRBV7-9 and TRBJ2-1; D ambiguous. V was trimmed by 3 bases and J by 9 bases, leaving 12 bases between them. From germline, CDR1 is SEHNR and CDR2 FQNEAQ (reference sequence). The CDR3 totals 13 residues. The CDR3 sequence is CASSLTGFSEQFF. The CDR3 bases are TGTGCCAGCAGCTTGACCGGTTTCAGTGAGCAGTTCTTC.

V and J are TRBV20-1 and TRBJ1-1; D remains unclear. With 0 bases removed from V and 8 bases from J, the gap between germline ends came to 16 bases. Per germline, CDR1 DFQATT and CDR2 SNEGSKA (reference sequence). The CDR3 spans 14 residues. CDR3 amino acids: CSARDIVGALEAFF. The CDR3 nucleotides read TGCAGTGCTAGAGATATCGTCGGTGCATTGGAAGCTTTCTTT.

This clonotype occurred a few times. The chain uses TRBV24-1 and TRBJ1-5; tentatively, D is TRBD1 (5 bases). Germline lookup yields CDR1 KGHDR and CDR2 SFDVKD. V was shortened by 2 bases and J by 5 bases, with 9 bases between the two germline ends. The CDR3 runs 14 residues. CDR3 region: CATSDSLGDQPQHF. CDR3 coding DNA: TGTGCCACCAGTGATTCGCTAGGGGATCAGCCCCAGCATTTT.

V gene TRBV7-8 combines with J gene TRBJ1-2, with D hard to call. Germline V gives CDR1 SGHVS, CDR2 FQNEAQ. Trimming took 5 bases from V and 5 from J, leaving 12 bases between them. The CDR3 consists of 13 residues. The CDR3 protein is CASSPQIEYGYTF. Here the CDR3 DNA reads TGTGCCAGCAGCCCGCAGATCGAGTATGGCTACACCTTC.

Only a few counts were recorded for this clonotype. The chain recombines TRBV2 with TRBJ1-1, with TRBD1 matching 7 bases. J gave up 7 bases and V 6 bases, and 11 bases lay outside the gene matches. The CDR3 is 14 amino acids. CDR1 is SNHLY, CDR2 FYNNEI, per germline. This CDR3 is CASSARSTGFEAFF. The CDR3 region has the DNA TGTGCCAGCAGCGCCCGATCGACAGGGTTTGAAGCTTTCTTT. The full variable domain, in which reference TRBV2 and TRBJ1-1 provide the parts outside the CDR3, is EPEVTQTPSHQVTQMGQEVILRCVPISNHLYFYWYRQILGQKVEFLVSFYNNEISEKSEIFDDQFSVERPDGSNFTLKIRSTKLEDSAMYFCASSARSTGFEAFFGQGTRLTVV.

This clonotype has more than one count but fewer than ten. This sequence joins TRBV11-2 and TRBJ2-7; D might be TRBD1 (6 bases). Between the trimmed V and J ends, which lost 2 bases and 9 bases, there was a span of 14 bases. CDR1 and CDR2 (germline): SGHAT, FQNNGV. The CDR3 length is 13 residues. In nucleotides, the CDR3 is TGTGCCAGCAGCTTACCTGACAGGTTGCCGCAGTACTTC. This codes for CASSLPDRLPQYF.

In its sample, this clonotype was seen a few times. This rearrangement joins TRBV12-3 or TRBV12-4 to TRBJ2-2; D not resolved. This CDR3 comprises 13 residues. Deletions cut 6 bases from V and 1 base from J, with 6 bases between. In nucleotides, the CDR3 is TGTGCCAGCAGAATACAGAACACCGGGGAGCTGTTTTTT. Translating it yields CASRIQNTGELFF.

This clonotype was counted between two and nine times. The genes are TRBV4-2 and TRBJ2-7; TRBD2 might be the D (7 bases). Per germline, CDR1 LGHNA and CDR2 YNFKEQ. The CDR3 spans 14 residues. With 4 bases removed from V and 5 bases from J, the gap between germline ends came to 15 bases. Here the CDR3 DNA reads TGTGCCAGCAGCCGGCGGGGGCTAGGGAACGAGCAGTACTTC. Residues: CASSRRGLGNEQYF.

In its sample, this clonotype was seen a few times. This chain uses TRBV7-9 with TRBJ2-5, with TRBD2 matching over 8 bases. TRBJ2-7 matches the DNA end more closely, so the J call is doubtful. The CDR3 runs 15 residues. Germline CDR1 is SEHNR and CDR2 is FQNEAQ (reference sequence). CDR3 loop: CASSPSGGGTYEQYF. Written as DNA, the CDR3 is TGTGCCAGCAGCCCCAGCGGGGGAGGCACCTACGAGCAGTACTTC.

This clonotype has only one observation. The chain recombines TRBV5-1 with TRBJ2-7, with D possibly matching TRBD1 (6 bases). Looked up from germline, CDR1 is SGHRS and CDR2 is YFSETQ. This CDR3 contains 14 residues. V lost 4 bases, J lost 2 bases, and 13 bases lay in between. The chain's CDR3 is CASSVTGSAYEQYF. The CDR3 DNA reads as TGCGCCAGCAGCGTTACAGGGTCCGCCTACGAGCAGTACTTC.

The V call is TRBV5-6, the J call TRBJ2-5; D is unresolved. The CDR3 is made up of 14 amino acids. The germline V gene has CDR1 SGHDT and CDR2 YYEEEE. The ends were cut back, 5 bases at V and 4 bases at J, with 15 bases in the middle. In DNA form, the CDR3 reads TGTGCCAGCAGGAGCCGGGCGAAGCTAGAGACCCAGTACTTC. Protein sequence: CASRSRAKLETQYF.

The chain employs TRBV7-9 and TRBJ2-3; D may be TRBD1 or TRBD2 (6 bases each). The germline V gene has CDR1 SEHNR and CDR2 FQNEAQ (reference sequence). V shed 4 bases and J shed 6 bases, with 14 bases lying between them. CDR3 length: 14 amino acids. In DNA form, the CDR3 reads TGTGCCAGCAGCTACGGGGGCCAGGGGGATACGCAGTATTTT. This sequence encodes CASSYGGQGDTQYF.

To note about this clonotype: Germline and junction disagree at one end, which may indicate a read error. V is TRBV2 and J is TRBJ2-5; D is perhaps TRBD1 or TRBD2 (5 bases each). The germline V gene encodes CDR1 SNHLY and CDR2 FYNNEI. This CDR3 has 10 residues. The CDR3 bases are TGTGCCAGCAGTGGGGGGACCCAGCACTTC. This gives the protein CASSGGTQHF.